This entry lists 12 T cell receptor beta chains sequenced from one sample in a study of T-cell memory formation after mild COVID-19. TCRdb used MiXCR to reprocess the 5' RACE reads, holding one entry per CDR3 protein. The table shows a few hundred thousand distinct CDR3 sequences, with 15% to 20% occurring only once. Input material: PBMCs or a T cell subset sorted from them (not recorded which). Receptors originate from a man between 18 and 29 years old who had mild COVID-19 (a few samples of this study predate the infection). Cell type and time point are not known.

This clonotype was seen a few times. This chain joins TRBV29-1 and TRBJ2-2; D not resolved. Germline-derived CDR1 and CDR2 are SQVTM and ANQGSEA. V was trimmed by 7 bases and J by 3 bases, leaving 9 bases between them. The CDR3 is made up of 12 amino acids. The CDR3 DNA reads TGCAGCGCTTTTAGTGACACCGGGGAGCTGTTTTTT. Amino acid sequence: CSAFSDTGELFF.

CDR3 protein: CSVEDQIQGTGYTF. As DNA, the CDR3 is TGCAGCGTTGAAGATCAAATACAGGGTACAGGCTACACCTTC. The gene calls are TRBV29-1 and TRBJ1-2; D might be TRBD1 (6 bases). CDR3 length: 14 amino acids. Between the trimmed V and J ends, which lost 0 bases and 8 bases, there was a span of 16 bases. Looked up from germline, CDR1 is SQVTM and CDR2 is ANQGSEA.

The CDR3 bases are TGCAGTGCTAGCCCCTTTGGCGCCTATGGCTACACCTTC. Protein: CSASPFGAYGYTF. The chain links TRBV20-1 to TRBJ1-2, with D hard to call. The V and J ends lost 3 bases and 4 bases respectively, with 12 bases between them. From germline, CDR1 is DFQATT and CDR2 SNEGSKA (reference sequence). There are 13 residues in the CDR3.

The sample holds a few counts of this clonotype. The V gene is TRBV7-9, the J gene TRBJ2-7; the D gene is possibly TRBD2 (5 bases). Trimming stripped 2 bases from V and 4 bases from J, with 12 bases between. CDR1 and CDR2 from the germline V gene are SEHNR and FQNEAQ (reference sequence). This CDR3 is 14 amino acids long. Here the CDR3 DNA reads TGTGCCAGCAGCTTATTTGAGTCGGGGTACGAGCAGTACTTC. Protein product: CASSLFESGYEQYF. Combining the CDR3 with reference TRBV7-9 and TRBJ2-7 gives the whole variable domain DTGVSQNPRHKITKRGQNVTFRCDPISEHNRLYWYRQTLGQGPEFLTYFQNEAQLEKSRLLSDRFSAERPKGSFSTLEIQRTEQGDSAMYLCASSLFESGYEQYFGPGTRLTVT.

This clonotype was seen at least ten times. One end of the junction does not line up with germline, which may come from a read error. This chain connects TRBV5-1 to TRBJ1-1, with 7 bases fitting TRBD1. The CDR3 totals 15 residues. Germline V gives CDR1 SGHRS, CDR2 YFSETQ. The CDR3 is CASSPRTGGNTEAFF. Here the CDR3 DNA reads TGTGCCAGCAGTCCTCGGACAGGTGGGAACACTGAAGCTTTCTTT. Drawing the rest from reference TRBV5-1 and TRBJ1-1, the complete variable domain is KAGVTQTPRYLIKTRGQQVTLSCSPISGHRSVSWYQQTPGQGLQFLFEYFSETQRNKGNFPGRFSGRQFSNSRSEMNVSTLELGDSALYLCASSPRTGGNTEAFFGQGTRLTVV.

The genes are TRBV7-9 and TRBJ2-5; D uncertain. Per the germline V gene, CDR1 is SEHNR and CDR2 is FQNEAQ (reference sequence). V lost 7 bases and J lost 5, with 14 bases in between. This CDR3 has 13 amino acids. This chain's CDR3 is CASILGPRETQYF. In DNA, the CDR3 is TGTGCCAGCATTCTCGGCCCCCGGGAGACCCAGTACTTC.

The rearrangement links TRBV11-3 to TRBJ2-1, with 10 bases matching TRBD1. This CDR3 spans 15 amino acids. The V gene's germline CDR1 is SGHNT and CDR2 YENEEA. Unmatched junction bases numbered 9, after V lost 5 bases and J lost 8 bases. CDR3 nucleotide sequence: TGTGCCAGCAGCGTTCCGGGACAGGGGAAGTATGAGCAGTTCTTC. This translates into CASSVPGQGKYEQFF.

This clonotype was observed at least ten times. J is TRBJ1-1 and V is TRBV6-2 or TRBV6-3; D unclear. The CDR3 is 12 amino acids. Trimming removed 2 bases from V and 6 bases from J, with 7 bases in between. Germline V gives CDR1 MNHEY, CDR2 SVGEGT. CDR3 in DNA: TGTGCCAGCAGTTACGGGAGGGCTGAAGCTTTCTTT. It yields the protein CASSYGRAEAFF.

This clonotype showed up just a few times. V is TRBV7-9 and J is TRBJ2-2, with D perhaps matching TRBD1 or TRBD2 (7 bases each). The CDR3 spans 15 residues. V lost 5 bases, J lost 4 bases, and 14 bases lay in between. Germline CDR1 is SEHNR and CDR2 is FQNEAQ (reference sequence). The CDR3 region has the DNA TGTGCCAGCAGCGTGACCAGGGGGGGCACCGGGGAGCTGTTTTTT. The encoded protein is CASSVTRGGTGELFF.

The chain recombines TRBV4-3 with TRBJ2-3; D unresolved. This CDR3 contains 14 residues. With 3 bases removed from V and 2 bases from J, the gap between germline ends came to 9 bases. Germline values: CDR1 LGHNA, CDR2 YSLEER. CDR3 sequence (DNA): TGCGCCAGCAGCCAGACTCTTCCCACAGATACGCAGTATTTT. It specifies CASSQTLPTDTQYF.

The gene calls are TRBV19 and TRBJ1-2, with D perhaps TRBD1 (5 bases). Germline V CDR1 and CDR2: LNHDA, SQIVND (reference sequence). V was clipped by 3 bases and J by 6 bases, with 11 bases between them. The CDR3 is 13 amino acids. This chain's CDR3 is CASSINGAHGYTF. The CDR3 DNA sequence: TGTGCCAGTAGTATTAATGGGGCCCATGGCTACACCTTC.

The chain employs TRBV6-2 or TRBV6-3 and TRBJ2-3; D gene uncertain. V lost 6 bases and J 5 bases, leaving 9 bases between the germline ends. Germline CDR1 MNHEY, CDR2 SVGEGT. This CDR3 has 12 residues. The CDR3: CASRPPRDTQYF. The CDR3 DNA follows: TGTGCCAGCAGGCCCCCAAGAGATACGCAGTATTTT.